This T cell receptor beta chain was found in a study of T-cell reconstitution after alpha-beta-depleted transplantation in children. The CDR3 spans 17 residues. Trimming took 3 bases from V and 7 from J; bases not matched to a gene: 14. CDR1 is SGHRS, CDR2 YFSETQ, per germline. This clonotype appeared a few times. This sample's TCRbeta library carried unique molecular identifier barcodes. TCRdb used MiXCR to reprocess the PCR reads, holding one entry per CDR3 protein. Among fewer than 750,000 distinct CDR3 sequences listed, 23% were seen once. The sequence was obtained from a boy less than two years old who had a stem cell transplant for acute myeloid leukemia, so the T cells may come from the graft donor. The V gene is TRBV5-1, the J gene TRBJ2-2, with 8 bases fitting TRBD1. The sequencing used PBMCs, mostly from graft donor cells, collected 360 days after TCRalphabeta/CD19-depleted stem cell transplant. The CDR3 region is CASSSVPGQEWGGELFF. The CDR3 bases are TGCGCCAGCAGCTCGGTCCCGGGACAGGAATGGGGCGGGGAGCTGTTTTTT.